A single sample gave rise to the 20 T cell receptor beta chains below, sequenced in a study of shared clonotypes between healthy human individuals. Naive CD8 cells, CD45RO-negative and positively selected for CCR7, excluded terminally differentiated effector memory CD45RA+ cells. Here immunoSEQ multiplex PCR was the method, and the copy in TCRdb shows in-frame clones only, minus some. The data contain about 2 million clones, just under 95% of them singletons. Sequencing was performed on naive CD8+ T cells sorted from blood. The receptors originated from a young man in good health.

This clone was seen only once. The gene calls are TRBV10-2 and TRBJ2-3; 7 nucleotides agree with TRBD1. The CDR3 is 15 residues long. Germline lookup yields CDR1 WSHSY and CDR2 SAAADI. V shed 7 bases, J shed 2 bases, and the junction held 9 bases outside the gene matches. The CDR3 bases are TGCGCCAGCAAAGGGACAGCTACGACCACAGATACGCAGTATTTT. Its translation: CASKGTATTTDTQYF.

The rearrangement joins TRBV29-1 to TRBJ2-7; D unresolved. This CDR3 is 13 amino acids long. Germline CDR1 reads SQVTM; CDR2 reads ANQGSEA. V was clipped by 3 bases and J by 1 base, with 10 bases between them. The CDR3 is CSVEDQVSYEQYF. The DNA for the CDR3 is TGCAGCGTTGAGGACCAGGTGTCCTACGAGCAGTACTTC.

This clone appeared once. The chain combines TRBV9 with TRBJ1-5; D perhaps matches TRBD1 (6 bases). There are 13 residues in the CDR3. The germline gives CDR1 SGDLS, CDR2 YYNGEE. The V gene lost 4 bases and the J gene lost 8 bases, with 13 bases spanning the gap. DNA of the CDR3: TGTGCCAGCAGCCCCGATGGGGGCGAGCCCCAGCATTTT. Translating gives CASSPDGGEPQHF.

The gene calls are TRBV6-5 and TRBJ1-6; unclear D gene. The germline V gene encodes CDR1 MNHEY and CDR2 SVGAGI. V was pared by 7 bases and J by 8 bases, with 3 bases between. The CDR3 runs 10 residues. CDR3 DNA sequence: TGTGCCAGCAAAGATTCACCCCTCCACTTT. Translating it yields CASKDSPLHF.

The chain carries TRBV2 and TRBJ2-7; 7 bases align to TRBD1. The CDR3 length is 13 residues. CDR1 and CDR2 from the germline V gene are SNHLY and FYNNEI. V was pared by 4 bases and J by 4 bases, with 4 bases of the junction left unmatched. The CDR3 reads CASSGDRFYEQYF. The CDR3 DNA is TGTGCCAGCAGTGGGGACAGATTTTACGAGCAGTACTTC.

The rearrangement uses TRBV28 and TRBJ2-5, with TRBD2 identical over 9 bases. CDR3 length equals 16 residues. The J segment lost 0 bases and the V segment lost 7 bases, leaving 9 bases of the junction unmatched. Germline values: CDR1 MDHEN, CDR2 SYDVKM. CDR3: CASTQSSGVYQETQYF. DNA for the CDR3: TGTGCCAGCACCCAATCTAGCGGGGTGTACCAAGAGACCCAGTACTTC.

Worth noting for this clone: In the same sample, other DNA sequences code for this CDR3. The chain recombines TRBV7-6 with TRBJ2-7, with D maybe TRBD1 (6 bases). Germline-derived CDR1 and CDR2 are SGHVS and FNYEAQ. This CDR3 has 13 residues. Trimming left V 5 bases short and J 0 bases short, with 8 bases between. This chain's CDR3 is CASSLDSSYEQYF. Here the CDR3 DNA reads TGTGCCAGCAGCCTGGACAGCTCCTACGAGCAGTACTTC.

This sequence joins TRBV13 and TRBJ2-7; TRBD2 matches at 8 bases. V shed 5 bases and J 5 bases; nucleotides not matched to a gene: 5. From germline, CDR1 is PRHDT and CDR2 FYEKMQ (reference sequence). The CDR3 covers 13 residues. DNA of the CDR3: TGTGCCAGCAGCCGCGAACTAGCGGACGAGCAGTACTTC. This encodes CASSRELADEQYF.

The gene calls are TRBV27 and TRBJ2-7; 7 nucleotides line up with TRBD2. Trimming removed 1 base from V and 1 base from J; junction bases left unmatched: 7. CDR3 size: 16 residues. CDR1 MNHEY and CDR2 SMNVEV come from the germline V gene (reference sequence). CDR3 protein: CASSLYGREISYEQYF. CDR3 nucleotides: TGTGCCAGCAGTTTATATGGGCGGGAGATTTCCTACGAGCAGTACTTC.

This sequence joins TRBV7-9 and TRBJ1-2; 8 bases match TRBD1. V trimming: 4 bases; J trimming: 0 bases; junction bases outside the gene matches: 7. Germline CDR1 and CDR2: SEHNR and FQNEAQ (reference sequence). The CDR3 spans 16 residues. CDR3 amino acids: CASSSPRTGTNYGYTF. CDR3 DNA: TGTGCCAGCAGCTCCCCTAGGACAGGGACTAACTATGGCTACACCTTC. Based on the CDR3 plus reference TRBV7-9 and TRBJ1-2, the full variable domain is DTGVSQNPRHKITKRGQNVTFRCDPISEHNRLYWYRQTLGQGPEFLTYFQNEAQLEKSRLLSDRFSAERPKGSFSTLEIQRTEQGDSAMYLCASSSPRTGTNYGYTFGSGTRLTVV.

V usage is TRBV7-2 and J usage is TRBJ2-1; no firm D call. The germline V and J ends were trimmed by 5 bases and 8 bases, with 10 bases remaining between them. Germline lookup yields CDR1 SGHTA and CDR2 FQGNSA. This CDR3 spans 12 amino acids. The CDR3 is CASSPHGDEQFF. The DNA for the CDR3 is TGTGCCAGCAGCCCCCATGGGGATGAGCAGTTCTTC. Variable domain in full (rest from reference TRBV7-2 and TRBJ2-1): GAGVSQSPSNKVTEKGKDVELRCDPISGHTALYWYRQSLGQGLEFLIYFQGNSAPDKSGLPSDRFSAERTGGSVSTLTIQRTQQEDSAVYLCASSPHGDEQFFGPGTRLTVL.

This sequence joins TRBV4-1 and TRBJ2-2; perhaps TRBD1 as D (6 bases). The ends were cut back, 1 base at V and 6 bases at J, with 15 bases in the middle. The CDR3 is made up of 16 amino acids. Looked up from germline, CDR1 is MGHRA and CDR2 is YSYEKL. The CDR3 bases are TGCGCCAGCAGCCAAGTGTTGGCGTCAGGGGCCGGGGAGCTGTTTTTT. This codes for CASSQVLASGAGELFF.

This rearrangement joins TRBV29-1 to TRBJ1-2; 7 bases line up with TRBD1. Germline CDR1 SQVTM, CDR2 ANQGSEA. The CDR3 is 14 amino acids. Unmatched junction bases numbered 5, after V lost 0 bases and J lost 4 bases. The CDR3 sequence is CSVEEGQQRYGYTF. The CDR3 bases are TGCAGCGTTGAAGAGGGACAGCAACGCTATGGCTACACCTTC.

The chain couples TRBV5-1 to TRBJ1-2; unclear D gene. The V end lost 5 bases, the J end lost 4 bases, and 21 bases lay between the germline ends. The CDR3 has 16 residues. Germline lookup yields CDR1 SGHRS and CDR2 YFSETQ. CDR3 sequence: CASRGPAAGTLYGYTF. In DNA form, the CDR3 reads TGCGCCAGCAGGGGCCCCGCGGCTGGAACACTCTATGGCTACACCTTC.

This clone was seen once. The same CDR3 arises from other DNA sequences in this sample as well. The chain carries TRBV19 and TRBJ2-1, with D uncertain. Germline V CDR1 and CDR2: LNHDA, SQIVND (reference sequence). V was cut by 1 base and J by 3 bases, with 10 bases left in between. This CDR3 comprises 15 residues. Here the CDR3 DNA reads TGTGCCAGTAGTATAGTCGGGTTAGTCTACAATGAGCAGTTCTTC. Translated, it gives CASSIVGLVYNEQFF.

Points on this clone: Other DNA sequences in the sample encode the same CDR3. The rearrangement uses TRBV6-1 and TRBJ2-7; D unresolved. Germline V gene sequence: CDR1 MNHNS, CDR2 SASEGT. This CDR3 has 9 amino acids. The V end was cut by 4 bases, the J end by 7 bases, with 2 bases between. The CDR3 DNA reads TGTGCCAGCAGTGCGGAGCAGTACTTC. It yields the protein CASSAEQYF.

The chain links TRBV27 to TRBJ2-3; D possibly corresponds to TRBD2 (5 bases). V was trimmed by 0 bases and J by 1 base, leaving 11 bases between them. The CDR3 loop spans 16 amino acids. Per the germline V gene, CDR1 is MNHEY and CDR2 is SMNVEV (reference sequence). The CDR3 nucleotides read TGTGCCAGCAGTTTATCTATCGGGGTAGGCACAGATACGCAGTATTTT. Its protein product is CASSLSIGVGTDTQYF.

The chain is built from TRBV4-1 and TRBJ2-1, with TRBD2 matching 10 bases. This CDR3 is built from 16 residues. V dropped 4 bases and J dropped 2; count of bases not matched to a gene: 5. Per germline, CDR1 MGHRA and CDR2 YSYEKL. CDR3 sequence: CASSLGTSVTYNEQFF. The CDR3 DNA is TGCGCCAGCAGCCTCGGGACTAGCGTAACCTACAATGAGCAGTTCTTC.

The V call is TRBV6-5, the J call TRBJ2-1, with D perhaps being TRBD1 or TRBD2 (5 bases each). Germline-derived CDR1 and CDR2 are MNHEY and SVGAGI. The V end lost 2 bases, the J end lost 13 bases, and 15 bases lay between the germline ends. This CDR3 is built from 13 residues. The CDR3 protein is CASSYPTMGEQFF. CDR3 nucleotides: TGTGCCAGCAGTTACCCGACAATGGGGGAACAGTTCTTC.

The chain has TRBV4-3 and TRBJ2-1; 7 nucleotides match TRBD1. V lost 3 bases to trimming and J lost 7 bases; unmatched junction nucleotides: 12. The germline CDR1 and CDR2 sequences are LGHNA and YSLEER. The CDR3 covers 16 residues. The CDR3 is CASSQSHGTVGNEQFF. CDR3 sequence (DNA): TGCGCCAGCAGCCAGTCCCACGGGACAGTCGGGAATGAGCAGTTCTTC.